This TCR beta chain comes out of a study of shared clonotypes between healthy human individuals. Study at large: CD8 memory received one plate per donor, CD8 naive two, CD4 memory three and CD4 naive three.

General study results and limits: Against clonotypes common to all four donors, non-shared ones had lower generation probabilities.

Each subset's genomic DNA was split evenly across several immunoSEQ plates. TCRdb keeps only in-frame clones here, not all; method: immunoSEQ multiplex PCR. Counted here are millions of clones, 90% to 95% occurring once; the ten biggest clones make up about 0.13%. On this clone itself: What it recognizes is unknown.

The V segment lost 5 bases and the J segment 3 bases; nucleotides outside the gene matches: 10. The CDR3 extends over 15 amino acids. Germline V gives CDR1 MNHNS, CDR2 SASEGT. This TCR was recovered from a man younger than 35 in good health. The chain recombines TRBV6-1 with TRBJ2-7; the match to TRBD1 covers 7 bases. Source material: naive CD4+ T cells sorted from blood. Subset described: CD45RA+ positively selected. The CDR3 DNA follows: TGTGCCAGCAGTCTCGAGACAGGGAATCGCTACGAGCAGTACTTC. Translated, it gives CASSLETGNRYEQYF.